This T cell receptor (beta chain) was captured by sequencing in a study of T cells in localized non-small cell lung cancer. The method was immunoSEQ multiplex PCR; TCRdb's version includes in-frame clones alone and lacks a portion of them. The sample carries tens of thousands of clones, around nine tenths recorded once. The CDR3 is 12 amino acids. From germline, CDR1 is ENHRY and CDR2 SYGVKD. The V gene lost 2 bases and the J gene lost 5 bases, with 6 bases spanning the gap. V is TRBV10-3 and J is TRBJ1-2, with D unclear. The sequencing here drew on peripheral blood, taken before any cancer treatment. This clonotype originated in a woman aged 40-69 years with stage I squamous cell lung carcinoma. The CDR3: CAISEPSYGYTF. The DNA of the CDR3 is TGTGCCATCAGTGAGCCGAGTTATGGCTACACCTTC.